The 9 T cell receptor beta chains below all came from one sample that was sequenced in a study of Ad26.COV2.S vaccination and SARS-CoV-2 variants. The sample's treatment: around 19 received Ad26.COV2.S at low or high dose, single or two shots; several received placebo; per-sample allocation not given. Collection of samples fell on day 63 after the first vaccine or placebo injection. Clones were read by immunoSEQ multiplex PCR, and TCRdb kept only the in-frame ones, dropping some. Here the sample spans 400,000 to 500,000 clones, approximately 92% being singletons. The source was peripheral blood, collected in a trial of Ad26.COV2.S vaccine versus placebo. Receptors were obtained from a person aged 18 to 65 who received the Ad26.COV2.S COVID-19 vaccine or a placebo.

This clone appeared once. The chain combines TRBV10-3 with TRBJ1-4; D gene ambiguous. Between the trimmed V and J ends, which lost 2 bases and 4 bases, there was a span of 5 bases. There are 13 residues in the CDR3. Looked up from germline, CDR1 is ENHRY and CDR2 is SYGVKD. CDR3 coding DNA: TGTGCCATCAGTGAGCTCAGTAATGAAAAACTGTTTTTT. Translation: CAISELSNEKLFF.

The V and J genes are TRBV5-8 and TRBJ1-1; TRBD1 agrees at 7 bases. The CDR3 runs to 13 residues. The junction had 7 bases not matched to a gene; V was cut back by 4 bases and J by 7 bases. Germline assignment: CDR1 SGHTS and CDR2 YDEGEE. The CDR3 reads CASSPRQGVEAFF. CDR3 coding DNA: TGTGCCAGCAGCCCCCGACAGGGAGTTGAAGCTTTCTTT.

V usage is TRBV19 and J usage is TRBJ1-2; D gene uncertain. Trimming stripped 5 bases from V and 4 bases from J, with 14 bases between. CDR1 and CDR2 from the germline V gene are LNHDA and SQIVND (reference sequence). CDR3 size: 14 residues. The CDR3 loop is CASSPRAGPYGYTF. The CDR3 nucleotides read TGTGCCAGTAGTCCCCGGGCAGGACCCTATGGCTACACCTTC.

The CDR3 reads CASSAIKGSYNSPLHF. CDR3 in DNA: TGTGCCAGCAGCGCAATTAAGGGCTCCTATAATTCACCCCTCCACTTT. The genes are TRBV28 and TRBJ1-6; D gene uncertain. The germline V and J ends were trimmed by 6 bases and 0 bases, with 12 bases remaining between them. CDR3 length: 16 residues. Germline values: CDR1 MDHEN, CDR2 SYDVKM. The complete variable domain, with remaining parts taken from reference TRBV28 and TRBJ1-6, reads DVKVTQSSRYLVKRTGEKVFLECVQDMDHENMFWYRQDPGLGLRLIYFSYDVKMKEKGDIPEGYSVSREKKERFSLILESASTNQTSMYLCASSAIKGSYNSPLHFGNGTRLTVT.

The chain recombines TRBV5-1 with TRBJ2-3; TRBD2 aligns across 10 bases. The CDR3 loop spans 19 amino acids. The J segment lost 0 bases and the V segment lost 5 bases, leaving 15 bases of the junction unmatched. Germline CDR1 and CDR2: SGHRS and YFSETQ. The CDR3 reads CASSLAYSGRRTSTDTQYF. The CDR3 nucleotides read TGCGCCAGCAGTCTGGCCTATAGCGGGAGGCGTACTAGCACAGATACGCAGTATTTT.

The CDR3 sequence is CASSISFTGDGYTF. The CDR3 DNA sequence: TGTGCCAGCAGCATCAGCTTTACAGGGGATGGCTACACCTTC. The J gene is TRBJ1-2, the V gene TRBV7-2; 7 bases map to TRBD1. J gave up 6 bases and V 5 bases, and 9 bases lay outside the gene matches. The CDR3 runs 14 residues. The V gene's germline CDR1 is SGHTA and CDR2 FQGNSA.

The CDR3 spells CAISETAGTGINEQFF. For the CDR3, the DNA is TGTGCCATCAGTGAGACCGCCGGGACAGGGATCAATGAGCAGTTCTTC. V usage is TRBV10-3 and J usage is TRBJ2-1, with 9 bases matching TRBD1. The V gene's germline CDR1 is ENHRY and CDR2 SYGVKD. The CDR3 is made up of 16 amino acids. J was trimmed by 6 bases and V by 2 bases; bases with no gene match: 8.

This chain connects TRBV23-1 to TRBJ1-5, with D perhaps TRBD1 (6 bases). TRBV23-1 is known as an ORF, though its function is uncertain. The CDR3 extends over 15 amino acids. Trimming cost V 3 bases and J 4 bases, with 13 bases left between them. For the CDR3, the DNA is TGCGCCAGCAGTCAGGAGGGACAAGGTAATCAGCCCCAGCATTTT. It encodes CASSQEGQGNQPQHF.

This clone occurred once. The chain links TRBV3-1 (or the pseudogene TRBV3-2) to TRBJ2-3, with 13 bases that match TRBD2. Germline CDR1 and CDR2: LGHDT and YNNKEL (reference sequence). This CDR3 contains 17 residues. The J segment lost 6 bases and the V segment lost 4 bases, leaving 10 bases of the junction unmatched. The DNA for the CDR3 is TGTGCCAGCAGCCCTTACCGGACTAGCGGGAGCTTGGATACGCAGTATTTT. Translating gives CASSPYRTSGSLDTQYF.